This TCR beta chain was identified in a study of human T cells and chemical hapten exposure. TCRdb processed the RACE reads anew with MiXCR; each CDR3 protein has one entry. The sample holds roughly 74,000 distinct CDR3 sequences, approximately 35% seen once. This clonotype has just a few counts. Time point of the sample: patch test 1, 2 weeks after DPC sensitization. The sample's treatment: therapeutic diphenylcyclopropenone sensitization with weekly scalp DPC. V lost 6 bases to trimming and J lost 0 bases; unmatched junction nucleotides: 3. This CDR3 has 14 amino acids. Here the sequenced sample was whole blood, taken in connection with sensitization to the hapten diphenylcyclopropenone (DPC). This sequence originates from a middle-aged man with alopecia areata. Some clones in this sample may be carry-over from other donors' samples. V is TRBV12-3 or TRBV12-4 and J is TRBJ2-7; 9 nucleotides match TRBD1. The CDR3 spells CASSGQGTSYEQYF. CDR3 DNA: TGTGCCAGCAGCGGACAGGGGACCTCCTACGAGCAGTACTTC.